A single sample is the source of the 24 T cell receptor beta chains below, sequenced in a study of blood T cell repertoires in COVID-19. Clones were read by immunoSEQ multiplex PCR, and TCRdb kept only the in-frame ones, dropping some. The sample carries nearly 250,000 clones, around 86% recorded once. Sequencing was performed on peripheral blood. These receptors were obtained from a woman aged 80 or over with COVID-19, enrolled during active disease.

The CDR3 DNA sequence: TGTGCCAGCAGGCAAAACCGGGACAAATACGAGCAGTACGTC. Its protein is CASRQNRDKYEQYV. V gene TRBV28 combines with J gene TRBJ2-7; tentatively, D is TRBD1 (6 bases). Germline-derived CDR1 and CDR2 are MDHEN and SYDVKM. This CDR3 has 14 residues. V gave up 6 bases and J gave up 4 bases, with 16 bases separating them.

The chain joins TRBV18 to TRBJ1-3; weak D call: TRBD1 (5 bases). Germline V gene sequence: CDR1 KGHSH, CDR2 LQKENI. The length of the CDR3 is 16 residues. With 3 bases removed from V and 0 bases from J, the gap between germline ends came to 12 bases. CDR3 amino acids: CASSPTPGGSGNTIYF. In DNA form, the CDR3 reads TGTGCCAGCTCACCTACCCCGGGGGGCTCTGGAAACACCATATATTTT.

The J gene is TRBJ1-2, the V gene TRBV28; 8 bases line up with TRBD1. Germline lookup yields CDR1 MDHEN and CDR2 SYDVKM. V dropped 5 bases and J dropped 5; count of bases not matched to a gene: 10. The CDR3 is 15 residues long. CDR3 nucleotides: TGTGCCAGCAGTCGCCCAGGGGGCACGGCTTATGGCTACACCTTC. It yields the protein CASSRPGGTAYGYTF.

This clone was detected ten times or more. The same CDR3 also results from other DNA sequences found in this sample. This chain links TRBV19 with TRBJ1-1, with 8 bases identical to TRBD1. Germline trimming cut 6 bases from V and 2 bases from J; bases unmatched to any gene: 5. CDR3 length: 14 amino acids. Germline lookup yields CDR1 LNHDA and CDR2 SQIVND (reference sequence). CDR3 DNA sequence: TGTGCCAGTAGGACTCAGGGGGCAAACACTGAAGCTTTCTTT. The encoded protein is CASRTQGANTEAFF. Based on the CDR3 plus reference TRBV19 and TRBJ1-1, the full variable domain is DGGITQSPKYLFRKEGQNVTLSCEQNLNHDAMYWYRQDPGQGLRLIYYSQIVNDFQKGDIAEGYSVSREKKESFPLTVTSAQKNPTAFYLCASRTQGANTEAFFGQGTRLTVV.

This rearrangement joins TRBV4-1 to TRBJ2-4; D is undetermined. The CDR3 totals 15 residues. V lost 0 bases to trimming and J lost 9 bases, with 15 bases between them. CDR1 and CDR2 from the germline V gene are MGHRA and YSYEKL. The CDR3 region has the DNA TGCGCCAGCAGCCAAGATCGAGGTTTGTTGAGCATTCAGTACTTC. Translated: CASSQDRGLLSIQYF.

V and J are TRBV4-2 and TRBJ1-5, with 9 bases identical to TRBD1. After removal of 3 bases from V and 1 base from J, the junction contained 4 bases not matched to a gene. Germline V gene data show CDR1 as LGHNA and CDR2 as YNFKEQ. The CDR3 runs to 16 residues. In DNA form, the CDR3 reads TGTGCCAGCAGCCAGGGGACAGGGAGCAGCAATCAGCCCCAGCATTTT. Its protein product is CASSQGTGSSNQPQHF.

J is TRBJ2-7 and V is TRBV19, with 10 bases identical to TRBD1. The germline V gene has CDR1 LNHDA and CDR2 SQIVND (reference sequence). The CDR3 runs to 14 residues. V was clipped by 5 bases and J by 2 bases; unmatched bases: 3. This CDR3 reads CASSSGTGAYEQYV. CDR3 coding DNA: TGTGCCAGTAGTTCCGGGACAGGGGCCTACGAGCAGTACGTC.

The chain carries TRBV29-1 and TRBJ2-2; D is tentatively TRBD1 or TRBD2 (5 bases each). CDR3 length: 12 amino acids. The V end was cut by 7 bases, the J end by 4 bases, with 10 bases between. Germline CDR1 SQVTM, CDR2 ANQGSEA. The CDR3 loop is CSAGRGTGELFF. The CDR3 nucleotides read TGCAGCGCGGGACGCGGCACCGGGGAGCTGTTTTTT.

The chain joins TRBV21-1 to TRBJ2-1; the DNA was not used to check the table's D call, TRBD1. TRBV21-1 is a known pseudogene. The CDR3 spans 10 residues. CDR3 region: CASKYNEQFF. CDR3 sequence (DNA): TGTGCCAGCAAGTACAACGAGCAGTTCTTC.

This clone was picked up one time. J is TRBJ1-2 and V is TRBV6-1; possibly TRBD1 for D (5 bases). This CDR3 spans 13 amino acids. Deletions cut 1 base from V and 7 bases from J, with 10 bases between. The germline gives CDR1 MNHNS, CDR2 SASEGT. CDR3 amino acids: CASSEEGARGYTF. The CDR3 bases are TGTGCCAGCAGTGAAGAAGGGGCCCGTGGCTACACCTTC.

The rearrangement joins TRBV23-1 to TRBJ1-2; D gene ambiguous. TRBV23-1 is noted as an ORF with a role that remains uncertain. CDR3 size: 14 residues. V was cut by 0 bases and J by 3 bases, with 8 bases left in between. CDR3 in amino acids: CASSQSNPDYGYTF. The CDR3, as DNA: TGCGCCAGCAGTCAATCGAACCCAGACTATGGCTACACCTTC.

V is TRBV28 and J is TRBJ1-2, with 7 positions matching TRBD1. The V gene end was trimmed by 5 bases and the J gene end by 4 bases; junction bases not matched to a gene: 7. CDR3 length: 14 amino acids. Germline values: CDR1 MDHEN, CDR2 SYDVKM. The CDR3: CASSLLTGLYGYTF. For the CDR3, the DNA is TGTGCCAGCAGTCTGTTGACAGGGCTCTATGGCTACACCTTC.

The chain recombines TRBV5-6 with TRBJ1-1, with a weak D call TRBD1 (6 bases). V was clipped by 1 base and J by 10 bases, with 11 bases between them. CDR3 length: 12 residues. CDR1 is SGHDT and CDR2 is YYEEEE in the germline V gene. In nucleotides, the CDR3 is TGTGCCAGCAGCTTGATGACAGGTTTAGCTTTCTTT. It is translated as CASSLMTGLAFF.

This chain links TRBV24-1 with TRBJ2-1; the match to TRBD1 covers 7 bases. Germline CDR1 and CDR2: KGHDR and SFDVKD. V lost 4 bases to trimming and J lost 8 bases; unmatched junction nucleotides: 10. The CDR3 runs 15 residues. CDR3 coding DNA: TGTGCCACCAGTGACCAAACCACAGGGGTGGATGAGCAGTTCTTC. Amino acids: CATSDQTTGVDEQFF.

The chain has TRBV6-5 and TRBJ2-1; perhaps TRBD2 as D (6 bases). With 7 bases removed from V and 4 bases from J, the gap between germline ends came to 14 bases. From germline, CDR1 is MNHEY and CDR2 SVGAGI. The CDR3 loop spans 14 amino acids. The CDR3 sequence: CASTRAGPYNEQFF. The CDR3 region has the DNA TGTGCCAGCACGCGAGCGGGCCCGTACAATGAGCAGTTCTTC.

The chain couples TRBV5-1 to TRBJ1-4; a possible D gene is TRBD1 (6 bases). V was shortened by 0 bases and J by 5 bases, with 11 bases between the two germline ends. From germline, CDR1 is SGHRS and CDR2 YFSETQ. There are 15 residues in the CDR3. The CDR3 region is CASSLGDTENEKLFF. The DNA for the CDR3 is TGCGCCAGCAGCTTGGGGGACACCGAGAATGAAAAACTGTTTTTT. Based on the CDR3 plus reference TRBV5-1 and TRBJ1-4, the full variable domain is KAGVTQTPRYLIKTRGQQVTLSCSPISGHRSVSWYQQTPGQGLQFLFEYFSETQRNKGNFPGRFSGRQFSNSRSEMNVSTLELGDSALYLCASSLGDTENEKLFFGSGTQLSVL.

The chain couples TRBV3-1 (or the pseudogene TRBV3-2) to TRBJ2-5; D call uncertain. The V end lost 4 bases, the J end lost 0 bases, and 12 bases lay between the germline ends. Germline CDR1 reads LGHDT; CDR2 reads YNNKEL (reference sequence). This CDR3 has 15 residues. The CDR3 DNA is TGTGCCAGCAGCCGGTTCTATATGTACCAAGAGACCCAGTACTTC. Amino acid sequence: CASSRFYMYQETQYF.

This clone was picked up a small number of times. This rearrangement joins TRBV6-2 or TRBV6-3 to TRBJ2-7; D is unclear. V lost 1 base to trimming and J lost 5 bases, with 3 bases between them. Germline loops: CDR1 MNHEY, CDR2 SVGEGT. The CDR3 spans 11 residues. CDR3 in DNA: TGTGCCAGCAGTTACTTCAACGAGCAGTACTTC. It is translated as CASSYFNEQYF.

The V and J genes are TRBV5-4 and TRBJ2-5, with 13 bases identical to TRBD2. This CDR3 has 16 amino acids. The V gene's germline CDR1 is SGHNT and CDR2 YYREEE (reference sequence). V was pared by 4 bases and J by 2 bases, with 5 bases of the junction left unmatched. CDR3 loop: CASSLGLAGAQETQYF. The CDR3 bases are TGTGCCAGCAGCCTCGGACTAGCGGGGGCTCAAGAGACCCAGTACTTC.

CDR3 amino acids: CASSPNGYGYTF. The CDR3 nucleotides are TGTGCCAGCAGCCCCAACGGCTATGGCTACACCTTC. This chain links TRBV12-3 or TRBV12-4 with TRBJ1-2, with D uncertain. V lost 6 bases to trimming and J lost 4 bases, with 9 bases between them. CDR3 length: 12 amino acids.

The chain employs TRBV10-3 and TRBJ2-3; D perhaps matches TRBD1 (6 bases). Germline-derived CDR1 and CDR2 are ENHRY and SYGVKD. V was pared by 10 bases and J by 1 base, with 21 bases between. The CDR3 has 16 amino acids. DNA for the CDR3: TGTGCCACCCGACAGGAAGGAGCCCTGGGCACAGATACGCAGTATTTT. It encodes CATRQEGALGTDTQYF.

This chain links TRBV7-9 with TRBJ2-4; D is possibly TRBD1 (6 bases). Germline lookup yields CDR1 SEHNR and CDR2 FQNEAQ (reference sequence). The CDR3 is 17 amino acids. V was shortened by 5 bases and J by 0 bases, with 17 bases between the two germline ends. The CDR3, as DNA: TGTGCCAGCAGCGGGGGCTTCAGGGATCAAGCCAAAAACATTCAGTACTTC. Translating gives CASSGGFRDQAKNIQYF.

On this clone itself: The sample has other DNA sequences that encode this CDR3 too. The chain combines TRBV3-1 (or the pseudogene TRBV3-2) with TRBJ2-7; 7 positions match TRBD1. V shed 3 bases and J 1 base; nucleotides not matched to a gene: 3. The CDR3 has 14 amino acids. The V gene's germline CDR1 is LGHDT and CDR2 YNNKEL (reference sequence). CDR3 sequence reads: CASSQRQGSYEQYV. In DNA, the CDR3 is TGTGCCAGCAGCCAGAGACAGGGATCCTACGAGCAGTACGTC.

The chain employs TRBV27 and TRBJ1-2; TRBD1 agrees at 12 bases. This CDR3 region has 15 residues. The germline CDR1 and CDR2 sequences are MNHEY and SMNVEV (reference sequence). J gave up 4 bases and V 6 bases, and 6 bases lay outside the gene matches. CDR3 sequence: CASSPGQGAAYGYTF. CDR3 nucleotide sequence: TGTGCCAGCAGCCCGGGACAGGGGGCCGCCTATGGCTACACCTTC.